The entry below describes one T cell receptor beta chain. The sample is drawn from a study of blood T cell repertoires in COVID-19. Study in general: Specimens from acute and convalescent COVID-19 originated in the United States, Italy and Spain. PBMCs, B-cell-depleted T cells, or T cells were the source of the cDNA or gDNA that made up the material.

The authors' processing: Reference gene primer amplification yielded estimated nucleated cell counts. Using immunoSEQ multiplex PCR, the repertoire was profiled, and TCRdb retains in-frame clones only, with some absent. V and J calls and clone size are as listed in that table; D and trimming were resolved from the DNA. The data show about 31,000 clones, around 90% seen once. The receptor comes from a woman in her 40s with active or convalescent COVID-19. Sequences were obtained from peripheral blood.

The CDR3 DNA reads as TGTGCCTGGCACCAGGGGGCGGGAGGCTACACCTTC. This encodes CAWHQGAGGYTF. The chain carries TRBV30 and TRBJ1-2, with TRBD1 identical over 8 bases. The CDR3 has 12 residues. The germline gives CDR1 GTSNPN, CDR2 SVGIG (reference sequence). V gave up 5 bases and J gave up 8 bases; unmatched junction bases: 7.